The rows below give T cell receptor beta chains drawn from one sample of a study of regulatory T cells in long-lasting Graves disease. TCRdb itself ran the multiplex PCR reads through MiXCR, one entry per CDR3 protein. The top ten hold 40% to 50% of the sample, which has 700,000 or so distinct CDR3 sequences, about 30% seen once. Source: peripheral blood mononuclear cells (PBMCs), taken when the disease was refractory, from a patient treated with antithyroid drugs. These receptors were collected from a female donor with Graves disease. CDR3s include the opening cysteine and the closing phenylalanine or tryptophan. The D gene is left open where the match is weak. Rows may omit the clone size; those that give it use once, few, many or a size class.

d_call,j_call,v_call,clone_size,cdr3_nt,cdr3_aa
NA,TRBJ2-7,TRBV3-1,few,TGTGCCAGCAGCCGGGAGAAGGAGCAGTACTTC,CASSREKEQYF
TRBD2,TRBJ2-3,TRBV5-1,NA,TGCGCCAGCAGCTTGGCGGCGGGAGGAAGCACAGATACGCAGTATTTT,CASSLAAGGSTDTQYF
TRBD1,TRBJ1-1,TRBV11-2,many,TGTGCCAGCAGAGAACCCAGGGGGCGCATAAACACTGAAGCTTTCTTT,CASREPRGRINTEAFF
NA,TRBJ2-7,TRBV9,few,TGTGCCAGCAGCCCAACGGGTACCTACGAGCAGTACTTC,CASSPTGTYEQYF
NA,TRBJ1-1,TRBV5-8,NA,TGTGCCAGCAGCCTGGACCAAGGTACTGAAGCTTTCTTT,CASSLDQGTEAFF
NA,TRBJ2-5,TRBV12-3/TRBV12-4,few,TGTGCCAGCACCCAGGATTTAGCGGAAGAGACCCAGTACTTC,CASTQDLAEETQYF
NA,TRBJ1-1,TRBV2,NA,TGTGCCAGCAGTGTCGGGAGGGGGAGCACTGAAGCTTTCTTT,CASSVGRGSTEAFF
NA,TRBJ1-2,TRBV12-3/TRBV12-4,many,TGTGCCAGCAGTTTAGTTCCGGATAACTATGGCTACACCTTC,CASSLVPDNYGYTF
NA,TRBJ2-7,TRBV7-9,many,TGTGCCAGCAGCTTCCAGGGGCTCGGAGAGCAGTACTTC,CASSFQGLGEQYF
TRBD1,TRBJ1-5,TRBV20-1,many,TGCAGTGCTAGAGCAGGGACAGGGGGAATCAGTCAGCCCCAGCATTTT,CSARAGTGGISQPQHF
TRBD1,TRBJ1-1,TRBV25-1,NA,TGTGCCAGCTGGGACAGGATGAGCACTGAAGCTTTCTTT,CASWDRMSTEAFF
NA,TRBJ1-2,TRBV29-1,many,TGCAGCGTTGAACGGCCGGGAAGTCGCGGCTACACCTTC,CSVERPGSRGYTF
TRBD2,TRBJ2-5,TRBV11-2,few,TGTGCCAGCAGCTTAGAATTTTGGGGGAGGGCCAACCAAGAGACCCAGTACTTC,CASSLEFWGRANQETQYF
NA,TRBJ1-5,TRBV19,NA,TGTGCCAGTAGCCCGGACCCGAAGGATCAGCCCCAGCATTTT,CASSPDPKDQPQHF
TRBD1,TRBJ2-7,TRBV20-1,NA,TGCAGTGCTAGGGTCCCGGGACAGGGCTACGAGCAGTACTTC,CSARVPGQGYEQYF
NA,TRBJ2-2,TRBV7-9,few,TGTGCCAGCAACCTAGCGCCAGGCCCCGGGGAGCTGTTTTTT,CASNLAPGPGELFF